The 32 T cell receptor beta chains in this list originate from one sample, sequenced in a study of OX40 agonist ivuxolimab in advanced cancers. The assay was immunoSEQ multiplex PCR, and TCRdb's table has in-frame clones only and misses some. The data show 91,000 or so clones, around 86% seen once. The sample here was CD4+ or CD8+ T cells sorted from blood, taken in a trial of the OX40 agonist ivuxolimab. Receptors were obtained from an adult with an advanced solid tumor such as melanoma, head and neck, liver or kidney cancer.

This sequence joins TRBV1 and TRBJ2-5; the D call TRBD2 from the table was never checked on the DNA. TRBV1 is annotated as a pseudogene. This CDR3 has 20 residues. The CDR3 sequence is CTSSQDTSGMEMWYQETQYF. The CDR3 region has the DNA TGCACCAGCAGCCAAGATACTAGCGGGATGGAGATGTGGTACCAAGAGACCCAGTACTTC.

This chain's CDR3 is CASSKSGSGINEQFF. CDR3 nucleotide sequence: TGTGCCAGCAGTAAAAGCGGGAGTGGAATTAATGAGCAGTTCTTC. This rearrangement joins TRBV11-3 to TRBJ2-1, with 8 bases that match TRBD2. CDR1 and CDR2 (germline): SGHNT, YENEEA. CDR3 size: 15 residues. The V gene end was trimmed by 6 bases and the J gene end by 7 bases; junction bases not matched to a gene: 11.

The sample holds one count of this clone. The rearrangement uses TRBV2 and TRBJ2-7; D might be TRBD2 (6 bases). With 4 bases removed from V and 4 bases from J, the gap between germline ends came to 11 bases. Germline V gene sequence: CDR1 SNHLY, CDR2 FYNNEI. The CDR3 extends over 13 amino acids. The CDR3 spells CASSGREGYEQYF. CDR3 coding DNA: TGTGCCAGCAGTGGGCGGGAAGGATACGAGCAGTACTTC.

The chain couples TRBV6-1 to TRBJ2-5; 10 bases align to TRBD1. Germline CDR1 is MNHNS and CDR2 is SASEGT. V lost 7 bases, J lost 5 bases, and 4 bases stayed unmatched. There are 13 residues in the CDR3. CDR3: CASNRQGAETQYF. The CDR3 DNA reads as TGTGCCAGCAATCGACAGGGGGCGGAGACCCAGTACTTC.

The chain couples TRBV30 to TRBJ1-1, with D unclear. Trimming took 2 bases from V and 0 from J, leaving 7 bases between them. The CDR3 runs 13 residues. Germline V lookup: CDR1 GTSNPN, CDR2 SVGIG (reference sequence). The CDR3 DNA follows: TGTGCCTGGAGTCCCGGGGTGAACACTGAAGCTTTCTTT. Translation gives CAWSPGVNTEAFF.

For the CDR3, the DNA is TGCGCCAGCGCCCGGGACCACCTCCACGAGCAGTACTTC. It codes for CASARDHLHEQYF. This chain links TRBV4-1 with TRBJ2-7; TRBD1 or TRBD2 may be the D gene (5 bases each). V lost 8 bases and J lost 5, with 16 bases in between. CDR3 length: 13 residues. The V gene's germline CDR1 is MGHRA and CDR2 YSYEKL.

The rearrangement uses TRBV7-2 and TRBJ2-7, with 8 bases that match TRBD2. J gave up 3 bases and V 5 bases, and 3 bases lay outside the gene matches. This CDR3 comprises 13 residues. Germline CDR1 reads SGHTA; CDR2 reads FQGNSA. The CDR3 DNA sequence: TGTGCCAGCAGCCAGAGCGGGAGCTACGAGCAGTACTTC. Its protein is CASSQSGSYEQYF.

The V and J genes are TRBV6-1 and TRBJ1-2, with D possibly matching TRBD1 (5 bases). Germline CDR1 reads MNHNS; CDR2 reads SASEGT. V shed 2 bases and J shed 1 base, with 5 bases lying between them. The CDR3 sequence is 13 residues long. The DNA of the CDR3 is TGTGCCAGCAGTGAACAGGGTAACTATGGCTACACCTTC. This sequence encodes CASSEQGNYGYTF.

The chain uses TRBV19 and TRBJ1-2; 7 bases fit TRBD1. The ends lost 5 bases at V and 7 bases at J; junction bases unmatched: 10. The CDR3 has 14 amino acids. CDR1 and CDR2 (germline): LNHDA, SQIVND (reference sequence). The CDR3 DNA reads as TGTGCCAGTAGTCTTCTCGGGACAGTGAGTGGCTACACCTTC. Protein product: CASSLLGTVSGYTF.

The CDR3 nucleotides read TGTGCCAGCAGTTACAGCCAGGGTCACTATGGCTACACCTTC. Protein product: CASSYSQGHYGYTF. The J gene is TRBJ1-2, the V gene TRBV6-5, with D possibly matching TRBD1 (5 bases). This CDR3 has 14 amino acids. Trimming took 2 bases from V and 3 from J, leaving 10 bases between them. Germline-derived CDR1 and CDR2 are MNHEY and SVGAGI.

The V call is TRBV6-6, the J call TRBJ2-1; the D gene is possibly TRBD1 (5 bases). This CDR3 contains 14 residues. Germline V lookup: CDR1 MNHNY, CDR2 SVGAGI (reference sequence). V was cut by 5 bases and J by 3 bases, with 11 bases left in between. CDR3: CASSPRQSYNEQFF. CDR3 sequence (DNA): TGTGCCAGCAGTCCAAGACAGAGCTACAATGAGCAGTTCTTC.

This chain's CDR3 is CASSEGLLAGNEQFF. DNA of the CDR3: TGTGCCAGCAGTGAAGGCTTACTAGCGGGAAATGAGCAGTTCTTC. The chain links TRBV25-1 to TRBJ2-1, with TRBD2 identical over 10 bases. This CDR3 region has 15 residues. V shed 2 bases and J 7 bases; nucleotides not matched to a gene: 5. The germline CDR1 and CDR2 sequences are MGHDK and SYGVNS.

This clone appeared once. This chain joins TRBV6-1 and TRBJ2-2, with 8 bases lining up with TRBD1. Germline trimming cut 6 bases from V and 2 bases from J; bases unmatched to any gene: 5. The CDR3 runs to 15 residues. Germline loops: CDR1 MNHNS, CDR2 SASEGT. This CDR3 is CASSRDRFNTGELFF. The CDR3 DNA follows: TGTGCCAGCAGCCGGGACAGGTTTAACACCGGGGAGCTGTTTTTT.

This sequence joins TRBV15 and TRBJ1-1; maybe TRBD1 (5 bases). Germline CDR1 LNHNV, CDR2 YYDKDF (reference sequence). The CDR3 is made up of 13 amino acids. V lost 0 bases, J lost 7 bases, and 9 bases lay in between. The CDR3 coding sequence is TGTGCCACCAGCAGAGATCGGCAGGGTGAAGCTTTCTTT. This gives the protein CATSRDRQGEAFF. The complete variable domain, with remaining parts taken from reference TRBV15 and TRBJ1-1, reads DAMVIQNPRYQVTQFGKPVTLSCSQTLNHNVMYWYQQKSSQAPKLLFHYYDKDFNNEADTPDNFQSRRPNTSFCFLDIRSPGLGDTAMYLCATSRDRQGEAFFGQGTRLTVV.

The rearrangement joins TRBV28 to TRBJ2-7, with 8 bases aligning to TRBD2. Germline CDR1 is MDHEN and CDR2 is SYDVKM. The length of the CDR3 is 16 residues. With 5 bases clipped from V and 0 bases from J, the junction kept 9 bases outside the gene matches. CDR3 region: CASSRLSGASSYEQYF. CDR3 bases: TGTGCCAGCAGTCGACTTAGCGGGGCTAGCTCCTACGAGCAGTACTTC.

The chain employs TRBV9 and TRBJ2-7, with TRBD1 matching 12 bases. CDR3 length: 16 residues. Germline V CDR1 and CDR2: SGDLS, YYNGEE. With V trimmed by 3 bases and J by 6 bases, 10 bases remained unmatched. The DNA for the CDR3 is TGTGCCAGCAGCGCTCTCCCGGGACAGGGGGCTGTCGAGCAGTACTTC. As protein: CASSALPGQGAVEQYF.

This clone came up once. This chain joins TRBV28 and TRBJ1-2; D is possibly TRBD1 (5 bases). Per germline, CDR1 MDHEN and CDR2 SYDVKM. Trimming took off 3 bases at V and 2 bases at J, with 10 bases between the two ends. This CDR3 has 14 residues. The chain's CDR3 is CASSFIQGNYGYTF. The CDR3 bases are TGTGCCAGCAGTTTTATCCAGGGCAACTATGGCTACACCTTC.

The chain employs TRBV7-2 and TRBJ2-1, with TRBD1 matching over 9 bases. CDR1 and CDR2 (germline): SGHTA, FQGNSA. V lost 5 bases, J lost 4 bases, and 6 bases stayed unmatched. This CDR3 is 15 amino acids long. CDR3 in DNA: TGTGCCAGCAGCACCCGGGACAGGGCGTACAATGAGCAGTTCTTC. The encoded protein is CASSTRDRAYNEQFF.

In this sample, this clone turned up a few times. The rearrangement links TRBV30 to TRBJ1-1; weak D call: TRBD1 (5 bases). The CDR3 has 13 amino acids. V gave up 0 bases and J gave up 3 bases, with 8 bases separating them. Germline V lookup: CDR1 GTSNPN, CDR2 SVGIG (reference sequence). CDR3 DNA: TGTGCCTGGAGTGTACAGGAGGACACTGAAGCTTTCTTT. Protein product: CAWSVQEDTEAFF.

The rearrangement links TRBV5-4 to TRBJ2-3; 9 nucleotides align to TRBD2. V was pared by 3 bases and J by 4 bases, with 9 bases of the junction left unmatched. The CDR3 has 16 residues. Per the germline V gene, CDR1 is SGHNT and CDR2 is YYREEE (reference sequence). In nucleotides, the CDR3 is TGTGCCAGCAGCTCCTTAGCGGGAGCTAGGGCAGATACGCAGTATTTT. It is translated as CASSSLAGARADTQYF.

This sequence joins TRBV5-4 and TRBJ2-2, with 11 bases fitting TRBD1. The CDR3 has 15 residues. Germline assignment: CDR1 SGHNT and CDR2 YYREEE (reference sequence). The ends lost 4 bases at V and 6 bases at J; junction bases unmatched: 5. CDR3 DNA sequence: TGTGCCAGCAGCCCTGGGACAGGGGGTCCCGGGGAGCTGTTTTTT. Residues: CASSPGTGGPGELFF.

The V and J genes are TRBV7-2 and TRBJ2-7, with D perhaps TRBD1 (5 bases). There are 13 residues in the CDR3. CDR1 is SGHTA and CDR2 is FQGNSA in the germline V gene. V shed 5 bases and J shed 2 bases, with 10 bases lying between them. The CDR3 nucleotides are TGTGCCAGCAGCCAACGACAGACCTACGAGCAGTACTTC. It translates to CASSQRQTYEQYF.

The chain is built from TRBV7-2 and TRBJ1-1, with D unclear. The length of the CDR3 is 15 residues. V shed 5 bases and J shed 4 bases, with 17 bases lying between them. Germline V CDR1 and CDR2: SGHTA, FQGNSA. This CDR3 is CASSPLVGSATEAFF. The CDR3 DNA reads TGTGCCAGCAGCCCGTTGGTGGGGTCGGCCACTGAAGCTTTCTTT.

CDR3 sequence: CSGETSGTLETQYF. In DNA form, the CDR3 reads TGCAGCGGAGAGACTAGCGGGACACTAGAGACCCAGTACTTC. The chain combines TRBV29-1 with TRBJ2-5; 11 bases fit TRBD2. V lost 7 bases and J lost 4; bases outside the gene matches: 8. Germline assignment: CDR1 SQVTM and CDR2 ANQGSEA. This CDR3 region has 14 residues.

The chain joins TRBV2 to TRBJ2-4; tentatively, D is TRBD1 (6 bases). The CDR3 has 13 amino acids. Germline lookup yields CDR1 SNHLY and CDR2 FYNNEI. The germline V and J ends were trimmed by 6 bases and 9 bases, with 15 bases remaining between them. The CDR3 spells CASRPTGLGIQYF. CDR3 in DNA: TGTGCCAGCAGGCCTACAGGGTTGGGCATTCAGTACTTC.

V and J are TRBV11-1 and TRBJ2-3; the D call may be TRBD1 or TRBD2 (5 bases each). This CDR3 contains 15 residues. Germline values: CDR1 SGHAT, CDR2 FQDESV (reference sequence). The V and J ends lost 5 bases and 5 bases respectively, with 17 bases between them. The chain's CDR3 is CASSRYEGTIDTQYF. CDR3 in DNA: TGTGCCAGCAGCCGATATGAGGGGACCATAGATACGCAGTATTTT.

This clone was seen once. The rearrangement uses TRBV5-8 and TRBJ2-2; 7 nucleotides match TRBD2. V shed 7 bases and J 7 bases; nucleotides not matched to a gene: 13. The CDR3 extends over 15 amino acids. Germline CDR1 and CDR2: SGHTS and YDEGEE. DNA for the CDR3: TGTGCCAGCCTAAAGGGGCGGGAGTTTGGCGGGGAGCTGTTTTTT. This translates into CASLKGREFGGELFF.

The V call is TRBV7-3, the J call TRBJ2-1; TRBD1 agrees at 12 bases. CDR1 SGHTA and CDR2 FQGTGA come from the germline V gene. This CDR3 has 15 amino acids. With 6 bases clipped from V and 8 bases from J, the junction kept 8 bases outside the gene matches. The CDR3 DNA sequence: TGTGCCAGCAGAACCGGGACAGGGGGCAGCGATGAGCAGTTCTTC. Its protein is CASRTGTGGSDEQFF.

The table lists this clone with a few counts. This chain connects TRBV6-6 to TRBJ2-5; D is unclear. This CDR3 region has 12 residues. Per germline, CDR1 MNHNY and CDR2 SVGAGI (reference sequence). Trimming shortened V by 5 bases and J by 2 bases, and 6 bases separated the two germline ends. CDR3 nucleotides: TGTGCCAGCAGTAAGAATCAAGAGACCCAGTACTTC. Amino acid sequence: CASSKNQETQYF.

The V call is TRBV19, the J call TRBJ2-7; TRBD2 agrees at 10 bases. This CDR3 has 15 amino acids. V dropped 5 bases and J dropped 1; count of bases not matched to a gene: 5. CDR1 and CDR2 from the germline V gene are LNHDA and SQIVND (reference sequence). CDR3 amino acids: CASSAWTSGSYEQYF. CDR3 nucleotide sequence: TGTGCCAGTAGTGCTTGGACTAGCGGTTCCTACGAGCAGTACTTC.

The chain joins TRBV18 to TRBJ2-3, with D unresolved. Germline CDR1 reads KGHSH; CDR2 reads LQKENI. Trimming pared 4 bases from V and 0 bases from J, leaving 5 bases between. The CDR3 totals 13 residues. This chain's CDR3 is CASSLPSTDTQYF. For the CDR3, the DNA is TGTGCCAGCTCACTCCCTAGCACAGATACGCAGTATTTT.

This chain joins TRBV21-1 and TRBJ2-7; the table's TRBD2 call for D was not verified on the DNA. TRBV21-1 is a pseudogene locus. The CDR3 has 17 residues. CDR3 in amino acids: CASSKATTSGRYYEQYF. CDR3 DNA sequence: TGTGCCAGCAGCAAAGCCACGACTAGCGGGAGGTACTACGAGCAGTACTTC.